These 2 T cell receptor beta chains were all obtained from the same sample, sequenced in a study of T cell repertoires in cytomegalovirus infection (dated by TCRdb to between 2019 and 2020). The reads were generated on an Illumina HiSeq 1500. TCRdb trimmed public reads at Q25 via fastp, called clones via MiXCR and kept in-frame beta chains. Each record represents a unique CDR3 protein, reported with the most common genes and DNA among its rows. Recorded for this sample are 120,000 to 150,000 distinct CDR3 sequences; about 6.3% of them occurred a single time. Of the sample, roughly 18% is held by the ten largest clones. Sequenced: PBMCs. The receptor set was obtained from a human donor in good health (CMV status not recorded). Some clones in this sample may be carry-over from other donors' samples.

This clonotype was seen many times. V usage is TRBV7-3 and J usage is TRBJ2-7; D tentatively reads TRBD1 or TRBD2 (5 bases each). V dropped 2 bases and J dropped 4 bases, with 15 bases sitting between them. The CDR3 covers 15 residues. Germline V gene lookup returns CDR1 SGHTA and CDR2 FQGTGA. CDR3 sequence: CASSLGLGDGYEQYF. In DNA, the CDR3 is TGTGCCAGCAGCTTAGGTCTGGGGGACGGATACGAGCAGTACTTC.

This clonotype has a count of ten or more. The rearrangement joins TRBV7-2 to TRBJ2-7; 8 positions agree with TRBD2. The ends lost 1 base at V and 5 bases at J; junction bases unmatched: 13. Looked up from germline, CDR1 is SGHTA and CDR2 is FQGNSA. CDR3 length: 17 amino acids. Here the CDR3 DNA reads TGTGCCAGCAGCTTAGAGGTTAGCGGGGACCTCCGGGACGAGCAGTACTTC. Translating it yields CASSLEVSGDLRDEQYF.